The sequence of this TCR beta chain was determined in a study of blood T cells in healthy people across ages. V was shortened by 3 bases and J by 4 bases, with 9 bases between the two germline ends. CDR1 and CDR2 (germline): DFQATT, SNEGSKA (reference sequence). There are 12 residues in the CDR3. Study-level findings and limits: Roughly linearly, TCR beta diversity per million T cells fell as age increased. Across samples, TCR beta diversity tracked strongly with naive T cell percentage. A greater number of naive CD4+ cells and higher diversity distinguished long-lived donors from aged donors.

Next came a second PCR, run for about 7 to 12 cycles, which used a sample-barcoded 5' primer along with a J-beta primer mix. TCRdb re-called the 5' RACE reads through MiXCR, storing one row per CDR3 protein. The data show 1.5 million to 2 million distinct CDR3 sequences, 40% to 55% seen once. Concerning this clonotype itself: Its cognate antigen is unknown.

The TCR was taken from a woman in her 40s in good health. The material sequenced was blood. The J gene is TRBJ1-2, the V gene TRBV20-1; D is possibly TRBD1 (5 bases). CDR3 in DNA: TGCAGTGCTAGGACAGTTGGCTATGGCTACACCTTC. Translating gives CSARTVGYGYTF.